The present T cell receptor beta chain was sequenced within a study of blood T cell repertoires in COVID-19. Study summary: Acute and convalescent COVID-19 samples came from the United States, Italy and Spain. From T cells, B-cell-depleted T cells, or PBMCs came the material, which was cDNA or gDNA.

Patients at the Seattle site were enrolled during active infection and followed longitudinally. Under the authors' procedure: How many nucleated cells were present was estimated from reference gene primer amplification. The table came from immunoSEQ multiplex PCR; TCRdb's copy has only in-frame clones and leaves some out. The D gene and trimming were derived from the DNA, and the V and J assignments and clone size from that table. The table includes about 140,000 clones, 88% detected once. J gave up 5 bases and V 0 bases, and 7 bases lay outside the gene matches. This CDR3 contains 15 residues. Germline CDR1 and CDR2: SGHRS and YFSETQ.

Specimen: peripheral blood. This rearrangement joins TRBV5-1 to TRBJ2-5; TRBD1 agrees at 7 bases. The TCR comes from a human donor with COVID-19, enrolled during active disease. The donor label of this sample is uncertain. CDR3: CASSLGQGAAETQYF. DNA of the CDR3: TGCGCCAGCAGCTTGGGACAGGGAGCGGCGGAGACCCAGTACTTC.